The next 4 T cell receptor beta chains were all read from a single sample in a study of T cell responses to AZD1222 COVID-19 vaccine. Data came from immunoSEQ multiplex PCR; TCRdb stores just in-frame clones and leaves some out. The profile covers more than 110,000 clones, with almost 90% appearing a single time and 3% to 4.5% taken by the ten largest. Sample: peripheral blood, taken on day 0 of AZD1222 vaccination. These receptors all come from an adult in good health.

The CDR3 is CASSLAKQPSITEAFF. The DNA of the CDR3 is TGTGCCAGCAGCTTAGCAAAACAGCCCTCGATCACTGAAGCTTTCTTT. The chain joins TRBV7-6 to TRBJ1-1; no definite D call. CDR3 length: 16 residues. Germline assignment: CDR1 SGHVS and CDR2 FNYEAQ. Deletions cut 0 bases from V and 4 bases from J, with 15 bases between.

The CDR3 DNA reads as TGTGCCAGCAGTGGACAGGGGGATTGGGGCCAGCCCCAGCATTTT. Translation: CASSGQGDWGQPQHF. The V call is TRBV6-6, the J call TRBJ1-5, with 10 bases aligning to TRBD1. After removal of 5 bases from V and 7 bases from J, the junction contained 8 bases not matched to a gene. Germline loops: CDR1 MNHNY, CDR2 SVGAGI (reference sequence). The CDR3 loop spans 15 amino acids.

The genes are TRBV9 and TRBJ2-3; 10 bases are shared with TRBD2. The CDR3 runs to 15 residues. After removal of 3 bases from V and 3 bases from J, the junction contained 4 bases not matched to a gene. The germline V gene encodes CDR1 SGDLS and CDR2 YYNGEE. CDR3 in amino acids: CASSELAGLTDTQYF. In DNA form, the CDR3 reads TGTGCCAGCAGCGAACTAGCGGGACTTACAGATACGCAGTATTTT.

The genes are TRBV6-6 and TRBJ2-7; weak D call: TRBD2 (5 bases). Trimming shortened V by 6 bases and J by 1 base, and 13 bases separated the two germline ends. This CDR3 is built from 14 residues. Germline lookup yields CDR1 MNHNY and CDR2 SVGAGI (reference sequence). DNA of the CDR3: TGTGCCAGCAGCCGAGGGCCCCGGTCCTACGAGCAGTACTTC. It translates to CASSRGPRSYEQYF.